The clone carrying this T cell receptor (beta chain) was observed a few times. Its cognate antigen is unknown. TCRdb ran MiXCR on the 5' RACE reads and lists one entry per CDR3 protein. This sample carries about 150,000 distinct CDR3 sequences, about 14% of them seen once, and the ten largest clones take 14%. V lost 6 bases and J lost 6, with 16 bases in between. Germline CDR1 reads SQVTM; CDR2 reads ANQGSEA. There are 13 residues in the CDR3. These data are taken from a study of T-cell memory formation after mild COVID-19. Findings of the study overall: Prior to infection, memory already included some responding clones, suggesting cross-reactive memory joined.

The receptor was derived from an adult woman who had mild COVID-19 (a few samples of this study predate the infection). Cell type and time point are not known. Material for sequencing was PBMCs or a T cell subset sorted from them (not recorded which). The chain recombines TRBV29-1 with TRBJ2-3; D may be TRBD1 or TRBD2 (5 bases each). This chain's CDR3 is CSVIGDARDTQYF. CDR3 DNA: TGCAGCGTCATCGGGGACGCCAGGGATACGCAGTATTTT.